Below are 27 T cell receptor beta chains sequenced from a single sample in a study of cytomegalovirus exposure and HLA in healthy donors (dated by TCRdb to the late 2010s). Libraries were made using the immunoSEQ multiplex PCR assay. For the multiplex PCR, a mixture combining 60 forward primers for TCR Vbeta segments and 13 reverse primers for TCR Jbeta segments was used. Imported from immuneACCESS, the table was reduced by TCRdb to in-frame sequences with V and J called. These copies leave out some clones; in studies compared against another copy, an unresolved V gene accounts for under half, and the cause of the remainder is not known. Counted in this sample were approximately 160,000 clones; about 64% of them appeared once. Roughly 1.4% of the sample is held by the ten biggest clonotypes. Source material: PBMCs. All receptors derive from a man in his fifties in good health and CMV-seronegative.

This sequence joins TRBV6-5 and TRBJ1-2; the match to TRBD1 covers 9 bases. Germline CDR1 reads MNHEY; CDR2 reads SVGAGI. J gave up 6 bases and V 4 bases, and 0 bases lay outside the gene matches. CDR3 length equals 12 residues. Here the CDR3 reads CASSWTGDGYTF. CDR3 DNA: TGTGCCAGCAGTTGGACAGGGGATGGCTACACCTTC.

The chain links TRBV9 to TRBJ1-3; the D is unclear. This CDR3 contains 15 residues. Germline V CDR1 and CDR2: SGDLS, YYNGEE. V was cut by 0 bases and J by 4 bases, with 11 bases left in between. The CDR3 sequence is CASSVAQELGNTIYF. For the CDR3, the DNA is TGTGCCAGCAGCGTAGCGCAAGAGTTAGGAAACACCATATATTTT.

The V and J genes are TRBV11-3 and TRBJ2-7; 8 bases line up with TRBD1. This CDR3 has 14 amino acids. From germline, CDR1 is SGHNT and CDR2 YENEEA. V was clipped by 5 bases and J by 6 bases; unmatched bases: 9. The CDR3 DNA is TGTGCCAGCAGCGCAGGACAGGGAAGGGTCGAGCAGTACTTC. This encodes CASSAGQGRVEQYF. Supplemented by reference TRBV11-3 and TRBJ2-7, the full variable domain reads EAGVVQSPRYKIIEKKQPVAFWCNPISGHNTLYWYLQNLGQGPELLIRYENEEAVDDSQLPKDRFSAERLKGVDSTLKIQPAELGDSAVYLCASSAGQGRVEQYFGPGTRLTVT.

In its sample, this clone was seen once. The J gene is TRBJ2-7, the V gene TRBV9, with a tentative D call TRBD2 (5 bases). CDR1 and CDR2 from the germline V gene are SGDLS and YYNGEE. The CDR3 sequence is 16 residues long. Between the trimmed V and J ends, which lost 1 base and 1 base, there was a span of 15 bases. CDR3 nucleotide sequence: TGTGCCAGCAGCGTAAGCCCGGTAGGGAGATCCTACGAGCAGTACTTC. Amino acid sequence: CASSVSPVGRSYEQYF.

V is TRBV2 and J is TRBJ2-7; 8 bases map to TRBD1. Germline values: CDR1 SNHLY, CDR2 FYNNEI. With 8 bases clipped from V and 4 bases from J, the junction kept 4 bases outside the gene matches. The CDR3 extends over 12 amino acids. CDR3 sequence reads: CASLDRGYEQYF. The CDR3 DNA reads TGTGCCAGCCTCGACAGGGGTTACGAGCAGTACTTC.

The chain links TRBV29-1 to TRBJ1-1, with 11 bases identical to TRBD1. Germline V gene sequence: CDR1 SQVTM, CDR2 ANQGSEA. V lost 5 bases, J lost 0 bases, and 5 bases stayed unmatched. This CDR3 comprises 15 residues. The DNA for the CDR3 is TGCAGCGTTCCGGACAGGGGGCAACTGAACACTGAAGCTTTCTTT. Translating it yields CSVPDRGQLNTEAFF.

The J gene is TRBJ1-1, the V gene TRBV19; no clear D gene. This CDR3 is built from 13 residues. Germline V gene sequence: CDR1 LNHDA, CDR2 SQIVND (reference sequence). V was cut by 6 bases and J by 1 base, with 9 bases left in between. Written as DNA, the CDR3 is TGTGCCAGTAGCACCGCAGGGAACACTGAAGCTTTCTTT. Amino acids: CASSTAGNTEAFF.

This chain joins TRBV19 and TRBJ2-7, with a tentative D call TRBD2 (5 bases). Germline V gene data show CDR1 as LNHDA and CDR2 as SQIVND (reference sequence). V was trimmed by 1 base and J by 6 bases, leaving 16 bases between them. The CDR3 is 15 amino acids. The CDR3 sequence: CASSIAGVLSGEQYF. CDR3 DNA sequence: TGTGCCAGTAGTATAGCCGGGGTCCTCTCGGGCGAGCAGTACTTC.

The V call is TRBV6-1, the J call TRBJ1-2, with D possibly matching TRBD1 (5 bases). This CDR3 spans 12 amino acids. Germline CDR1 reads MNHNS; CDR2 reads SASEGT. The V and J ends lost 3 bases and 6 bases respectively, with 8 bases between them. CDR3 protein: CASSESRDGYTF. In nucleotides, the CDR3 is TGTGCCAGCAGTGAGTCCAGGGATGGCTACACCTTC.

J is TRBJ1-5 and V is TRBV7-9; a possible D gene is TRBD1 (5 bases). V lost 5 bases to trimming and J lost 7 bases, with 18 bases between them. This CDR3 has 15 amino acids. Germline assignment: CDR1 SEHNR and CDR2 FQNEAQ (reference sequence). The CDR3 DNA reads TGTGCCAGCAGCCACGGGGGGTTAGGGGAACAGCCCCAGCATTTT. Its protein is CASSHGGLGEQPQHF.

The chain carries TRBV27 and TRBJ1-6; 7 bases align to TRBD1. Germline lookup yields CDR1 MNHEY and CDR2 SMNVEV (reference sequence). This CDR3 spans 15 amino acids. The junction had 5 bases not matched to a gene; V was cut back by 5 bases and J by 4 bases. CDR3 protein: CASSVGQPYNSPLHF. CDR3 DNA sequence: TGTGCCAGCAGTGTGGGACAGCCGTATAATTCACCCCTCCACTTT.

This clone has a handful of counts. The rearrangement links TRBV7-2 to TRBJ1-5; D is possibly TRBD1 (6 bases). V lost 5 bases to trimming and J lost 6 bases, with 8 bases between them. CDR1 and CDR2 from the germline V gene are SGHTA and FQGNSA. The CDR3 contains 12 residues. CDR3 loop: CASSPRGQPQHF. The CDR3 DNA follows: TGTGCCAGCAGCCCCAGGGGTCAGCCCCAGCATTTT.

The chain combines TRBV11-2 with TRBJ2-3; TRBD1 is a possible D gene (5 bases). V shed 5 bases and J shed 6 bases, with 18 bases lying between them. From germline, CDR1 is SGHAT and CDR2 FQNNGV. This CDR3 spans 15 amino acids. The CDR3 DNA follows: TGTGCCAGCAGCCCGTGGACCCGGACACTCGATACGCAGTATTTT. This translates into CASSPWTRTLDTQYF.

The chain links TRBV5-6 to TRBJ2-3; 12 nucleotides match TRBD2. From germline, CDR1 is SGHDT and CDR2 YYEEEE. The CDR3 is 15 residues long. V dropped 5 bases and J dropped 5; count of bases not matched to a gene: 6. This CDR3 is CASRATSGGLDTQYF. The CDR3 DNA reads as TGTGCCAGCAGGGCGACTAGCGGGGGTCTAGATACGCAGTATTTT.

In its sample, this clone was seen once. The V gene is TRBV19, the J gene TRBJ1-5; D possibly corresponds to TRBD1 (6 bases). The germline V gene encodes CDR1 LNHDA and CDR2 SQIVND (reference sequence). The germline V and J ends were trimmed by 9 bases and 5 bases, with 20 bases remaining between them. The CDR3 is 15 amino acids. CDR3 in amino acids: CASVDDRRGYQPQHF. The CDR3 DNA reads TGTGCCAGCGTAGATGACAGGAGAGGGTATCAGCCCCAGCATTTT.

V is TRBV28 and J is TRBJ1-5; D possibly corresponds to TRBD1 (5 bases). Trimming left V 7 bases short and J 3 bases short, with 10 bases between. The CDR3 contains 13 residues. CDR1 MDHEN and CDR2 SYDVKM come from the germline V gene. CDR3 sequence (DNA): TGTGCCAGCACAGGGCCCAACAATCAGCCCCAGCATTTT. This gives the protein CASTGPNNQPQHF.

The chain joins TRBV28 to TRBJ2-7; unclear D gene. The CDR3 contains 12 residues. The ends were cut back, 6 bases at V and 2 bases at J, with 8 bases in the middle. Germline V gives CDR1 MDHEN, CDR2 SYDVKM. CDR3 DNA: TGTGCCAGCAGCCGCTACCCCTACGAGCAGTACTTC. Its translation is CASSRYPYEQYF.

This chain uses TRBV10-1 with TRBJ2-7; 8 bases are a match to TRBD2. The V segment lost 7 bases and the J segment 7 bases; nucleotides outside the gene matches: 12. Looked up from germline, CDR1 is WNHNN and CDR2 is SYGVQD (reference sequence). The CDR3 has 14 residues. CDR3 region: CASTDGGGLGEQYF. The CDR3 nucleotides are TGCGCCAGCACCGACGGCGGGGGGCTCGGGGAGCAGTACTTC.

In nucleotides, the CDR3 is TGTGCCGGCCAAGCAGGGGGCGCGGGAAACACCATATATTTT. Its translation: CAGQAGGAGNTIYF. The J gene is TRBJ1-3, the V gene TRBV28, with TRBD1 identical over 8 bases. Germline CDR1 and CDR2: MDHEN and SYDVKM. CDR3 length equals 14 residues. Trimming removed 11 bases from V and 4 bases from J; junction bases left unmatched: 10.

The genes are TRBV14 and TRBJ1-3, with D uncertain. Germline-derived CDR1 and CDR2 are SGHDN and FVKESK. The CDR3 has 13 residues. V lost 5 bases to trimming and J lost 0 bases, with 5 bases between them. The chain's CDR3 is CASSVNSGNTIYF. The CDR3 DNA is TGTGCCAGCAGCGTTAACTCTGGAAACACCATATATTTT.

The genes are TRBV6-4 and TRBJ2-1, with TRBD2 matching over 12 bases. The germline CDR1 and CDR2 sequences are MRHNA and SNTAGT. V gave up 3 bases and J gave up 6 bases; unmatched junction bases: 3. CDR3 length: 15 residues. This CDR3 reads CASSELAGGVNEQFF. The CDR3 DNA is TGTGCCAGCAGTGAACTAGCGGGGGGAGTCAATGAGCAGTTCTTC.

A single count supports this clone. The chain uses TRBV5-1 and TRBJ1-1; D gene unclear. Germline CDR1 reads SGHRS; CDR2 reads YFSETQ. Trimming pared 6 bases from V and 2 bases from J, leaving 11 bases between. The CDR3 loop spans 13 amino acids. CDR3 region: CASTLTVNTEAFF. The CDR3 nucleotides are TGCGCCAGCACCCTAACAGTAAACACTGAAGCTTTCTTT.

V usage is TRBV7-6 and J usage is TRBJ2-1, with 12 bases matching TRBD2. This CDR3 has 18 residues. V lost 5 bases, J lost 11 bases, and 19 bases stayed unmatched. Germline loops: CDR1 SGHVS, CDR2 FNYEAQ. In DNA, the CDR3 is TGTGCCAGCAGCCCTCTAGGGCTAGCGGGGGGGCCCCTAGTGCAGCAGTTCTTC. It translates to CASSPLGLAGGPLVQQFF.

The CDR3 sequence is CASSGGQASNQPQHF. As DNA, the CDR3 is TGTGCCAGCAGCGGGGGACAGGCGAGCAATCAGCCCCAGCATTTT. The rearrangement uses TRBV7-2 and TRBJ1-5; 8 bases map to TRBD1. V shed 5 bases and J 1 base; nucleotides not matched to a gene: 4. The germline V gene encodes CDR1 SGHTA and CDR2 FQGNSA. The CDR3 length is 15 residues.

The chain is built from TRBV9 and TRBJ1-4; D is unresolved. The length of the CDR3 is 13 residues. Germline V CDR1 and CDR2: SGDLS, YYNGEE. V was trimmed by 0 bases and J by 7 bases, leaving 7 bases between them. CDR3 in amino acids: CASSVGQSEKLFF. CDR3 in DNA: TGTGCCAGCAGCGTAGGGCAGTCTGAAAAACTGTTTTTT.

The genes are TRBV2 and TRBJ1-1; 8 positions agree with TRBD1. The CDR3 loop spans 14 amino acids. V gave up 5 bases and J gave up 2 bases; unmatched junction bases: 4. The germline V gene has CDR1 SNHLY and CDR2 FYNNEI. The DNA for the CDR3 is TGTGCCAGCAGTTTGGACAGGGTCAACACTGAAGCTTTCTTT. Its translation: CASSLDRVNTEAFF.

The chain uses TRBV15 and TRBJ2-5; TRBD1 matches at 7 bases. CDR1 is LNHNV, CDR2 YYDKDF, per germline (reference sequence). The CDR3 covers 15 residues. The trim removed 4 bases at V and 4 bases at J, leaving 9 bases unmatched. CDR3 residues: CATSTEQGRSETQYF. CDR3 nucleotides: TGTGCCACCAGCACCGAACAGGGGAGATCAGAGACCCAGTACTTC.